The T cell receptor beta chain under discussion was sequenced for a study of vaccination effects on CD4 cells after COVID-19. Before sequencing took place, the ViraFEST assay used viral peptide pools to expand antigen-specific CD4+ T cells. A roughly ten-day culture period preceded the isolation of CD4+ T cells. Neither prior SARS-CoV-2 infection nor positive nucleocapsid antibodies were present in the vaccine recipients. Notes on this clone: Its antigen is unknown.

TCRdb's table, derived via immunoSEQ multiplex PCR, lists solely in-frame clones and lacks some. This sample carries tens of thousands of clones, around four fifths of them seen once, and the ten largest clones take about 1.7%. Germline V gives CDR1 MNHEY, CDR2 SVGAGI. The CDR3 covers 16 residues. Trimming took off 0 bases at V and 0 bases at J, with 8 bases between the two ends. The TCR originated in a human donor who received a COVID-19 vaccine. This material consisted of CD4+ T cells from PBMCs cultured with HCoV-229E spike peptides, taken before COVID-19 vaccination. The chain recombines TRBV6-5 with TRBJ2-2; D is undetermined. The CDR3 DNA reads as TGTGCCAGCAGTTACTCTCTTTTAGCGAACACCGGGGAGCTGTTTTTT. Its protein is CASSYSLLANTGELFF.